This entry lists 3 T cell receptor beta chains sequenced from one sample in a study of shared clonotypes between healthy human individuals. TCRdb's copy holds only in-frame clones and misses some; the assay was immunoSEQ multiplex PCR. The table shows more than 2 million clones, with just under 95% occurring only once. Naive CD8 populations comprised CD45RO-negative cells positively selected for CCR7, excluding terminally differentiated effector memory CD45RA+ cells. The source material was naive CD8+ T cells sorted from blood. Every receptor here comes from a man younger than 30 in good health.

The chain recombines TRBV19 with TRBJ2-2; a possible D gene is TRBD1 (5 bases). Germline V gene data show CDR1 as LNHDA and CDR2 as SQIVND (reference sequence). This CDR3 is built from 13 residues. The ends were cut back, 5 bases at V and 7 bases at J, with 11 bases in the middle. In nucleotides, the CDR3 is TGTGCCAGTAGTGATGGGGCGAGCGGGGAGCTGTTTTTT. Encoded protein: CASSDGASGELFF.

V and J are TRBV7-9 and TRBJ1-2, with TRBD1 matching over 7 bases. The trim removed 3 bases at V and 1 base at J, leaving 8 bases unmatched. The CDR3 covers 16 residues. CDR1 is SEHNR, CDR2 FQNEAQ, per germline (reference sequence). In DNA, the CDR3 is TGTGCCAGCAGCTTCTCGGATCGACAGGGTAACTATGGCTACACCTTC. Amino acid sequence: CASSFSDRQGNYGYTF.

The rearrangement joins TRBV6-5 to TRBJ2-3; D is perhaps TRBD2 (6 bases). V gave up 5 bases and J gave up 9 bases, with 21 bases separating them. Germline V lookup: CDR1 MNHEY, CDR2 SVGAGI. The CDR3 is made up of 15 amino acids. In DNA, the CDR3 is TGTGCCAGCAGTCGAATAGCGGAGCGGAGGGACACGCAGTATTTT. Protein product: CASSRIAERRDTQYF.